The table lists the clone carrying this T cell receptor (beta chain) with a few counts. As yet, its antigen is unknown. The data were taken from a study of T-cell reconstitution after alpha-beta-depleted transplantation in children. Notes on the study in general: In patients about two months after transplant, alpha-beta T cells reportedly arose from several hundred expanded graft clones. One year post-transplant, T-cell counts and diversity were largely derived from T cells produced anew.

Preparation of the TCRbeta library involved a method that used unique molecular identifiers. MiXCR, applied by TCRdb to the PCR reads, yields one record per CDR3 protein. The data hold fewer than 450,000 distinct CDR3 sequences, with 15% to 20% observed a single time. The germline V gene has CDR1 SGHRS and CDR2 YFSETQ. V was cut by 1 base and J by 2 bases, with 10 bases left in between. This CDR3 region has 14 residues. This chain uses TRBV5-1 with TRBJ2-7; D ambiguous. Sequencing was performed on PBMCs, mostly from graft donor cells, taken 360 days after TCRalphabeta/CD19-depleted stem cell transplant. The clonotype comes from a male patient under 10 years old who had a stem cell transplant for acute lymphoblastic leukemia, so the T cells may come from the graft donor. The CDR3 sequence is CASSLKDGPYEQYF. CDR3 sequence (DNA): TGCGCCAGCAGCTTGAAGGACGGTCCCTACGAGCAGTACTTC.